These 24 T cell receptor beta chains came from one sample sequenced in a study of response to subunit inactivated influenza vaccine. Each CDR3 protein gets one entry after TCRdb re-called the RT-PCR reads with MiXCR. The data show 600,000 to 850,000 distinct CDR3 sequences, 13% to 15% seen once. The material was PBMCs from blood, obtained 14 days before vaccination. The receptors derive from a man aged 50-60 years who received an inactivated influenza vaccine.

Only a few counts were recorded for this clonotype. The chain recombines TRBV6-2 or TRBV6-3 with TRBJ2-5, with 11 bases fitting TRBD2. Trimming removed 6 bases from V and 5 bases from J; junction bases left unmatched: 8. CDR3 length: 15 residues. CDR1 is MNHEY and CDR2 is SVGEGT in the germline V gene. Written as DNA, the CDR3 is TGTGCCAGCAGACCTCTAGCGGGGGGAGCGGAGACCCAGTACTTC. Translation gives CASRPLAGGAETQYF.

This chain joins TRBV6-2 or TRBV6-3 and TRBJ2-3; 13 bases agree with TRBD2. Per germline, CDR1 MNHEY and CDR2 SVGEGT. CDR3 length equals 18 residues. V dropped 5 bases and J dropped 1; count of bases not matched to a gene: 9. CDR3 nucleotide sequence: TGTGCCAGCAGTCCAACTAGCGGGAGGGCCTTACGCACAGATACGCAGTATTTT. Its protein product is CASSPTSGRALRTDTQYF.

The chain employs TRBV18 and TRBJ2-2; D gene uncertain. The ends were cut back, 5 bases at V and 5 bases at J, with 6 bases in the middle. Looked up from germline, CDR1 is KGHSH and CDR2 is LQKENI. CDR3 length equals 12 residues. The DNA of the CDR3 is TGTGCCAGCTCATTTCCGACCGGGGAGCTGTTTTTT. It specifies CASSFPTGELFF.

This clonotype was picked up a small number of times. This chain uses TRBV27 with TRBJ2-1; maybe TRBD2 (6 bases). The CDR3 totals 15 residues. Trimming removed 6 bases at V and 0 bases at J, with 12 bases between. Germline V gene data show CDR1 as MNHEY and CDR2 as SMNVEV (reference sequence). The CDR3 DNA follows: TGTGCCAGCAGCCGCGGGATTACCTCCTACAATGAGCAGTTCTTC. Translating gives CASSRGITSYNEQFF.

This clonotype has more than one count but fewer than ten. The gene calls are TRBV18 and TRBJ2-7, with 8 positions matching TRBD1. The CDR3 consists of 12 residues. Germline CDR1 KGHSH, CDR2 LQKENI. The V gene end was trimmed by 5 bases and the J gene end by 7 bases; junction bases not matched to a gene: 4. CDR3 in amino acids: CASSTGQGEQYF. CDR3 coding DNA: TGTGCCAGCTCAACCGGACAGGGAGAGCAGTACTTC.

This clonotype was counted between two and nine times. This chain connects TRBV14 to TRBJ1-1; D ambiguous. CDR1 and CDR2 from the germline V gene are SGHDN and FVKESK. This CDR3 has 13 amino acids. V was shortened by 4 bases and J by 4 bases, with 10 bases between the two germline ends. CDR3 nucleotides: TGTGCCAGCAGCCCTCAGGATATCACTGAAGCTTTCTTT. This sequence encodes CASSPQDITEAFF.

The chain employs TRBV29-1 and TRBJ1-1; 9 nucleotides match TRBD1. The CDR3 runs to 13 residues. Trimming at V came to 7 bases and at J to 6 bases, leaving 9 bases not matched to a gene. Per germline, CDR1 SQVTM and CDR2 ANQGSEA. The CDR3 here is CSGSPGQGSEAFF. The CDR3, as DNA: TGCAGCGGGAGTCCGGGACAGGGCTCTGAAGCTTTCTTT.

This clonotype has a count of ten or more. The rearrangement joins TRBV7-2 to TRBJ2-7; 8 positions agree with TRBD1. The junction had 6 bases not matched to a gene; V was cut back by 5 bases and J by 6 bases. CDR1 is SGHTA and CDR2 is FQGNSA in the germline V gene. The CDR3 has 13 amino acids. Here the CDR3 reads CASSLRDRPEQYF. CDR3 coding DNA: TGTGCCAGCAGCCTGCGGGACAGGCCCGAGCAGTACTTC.

The J gene is TRBJ1-1, the V gene TRBV20-1; D unclear. CDR1 and CDR2 (germline): DFQATT, SNEGSKA (reference sequence). Trimming pared 0 bases from V and 4 bases from J, leaving 12 bases between. This CDR3 spans 14 amino acids. The CDR3 nucleotides are TGCAGTGCTAGAGATCCTAGGGATTTCACTGAAGCTTTCTTT. As protein: CSARDPRDFTEAFF.

This clonotype was seen a few times. J is TRBJ2-1 and V is TRBV27; possible D gene TRBD1, 5 bases. Germline values: CDR1 MNHEY, CDR2 SMNVEV (reference sequence). The CDR3 contains 13 residues. V was cut by 0 bases and J by 10 bases, with 10 bases left in between. In DNA form, the CDR3 reads TGTGCCAGCAGTTTATCTGCGTGGGGCGAGCAGTTCTTC. The encoded protein is CASSLSAWGEQFF.

This clonotype was counted many times. The chain employs TRBV4-3 and TRBJ2-2; 7 nucleotides align to TRBD1. CDR1 LGHNA and CDR2 YSLEER come from the germline V gene. V lost 1 base to trimming and J lost 0 bases; unmatched junction nucleotides: 5. The CDR3 is made up of 17 amino acids. CDR3 region: CASSQAPTGPNTGELFF. The CDR3 nucleotides read TGCGCCAGCAGCCAAGCCCCGACAGGGCCGAACACCGGGGAGCTGTTTTTT.

This chain joins TRBV28 and TRBJ2-4, with TRBD1 as a possible D gene (6 bases). Germline V gives CDR1 MDHEN, CDR2 SYDVKM. The V and J ends lost 3 bases and 0 bases respectively, with 18 bases between them. The CDR3 has 18 residues. Written as DNA, the CDR3 is TGTGCCAGCAGTTTGATGGGGAGTGGACAGCTAGCCAAAAACATTCAGTACTTC. Protein product: CASSLMGSGQLAKNIQYF.

The rearrangement links TRBV5-1 to TRBJ2-6; 11 bases map to TRBD1. J was trimmed by 0 bases and V by 6 bases; bases with no gene match: 14. Germline V gene lookup returns CDR1 SGHRS and CDR2 YFSETQ. The CDR3 has 20 residues. The CDR3 loop reads CASTHLPRTGGVSGANVLTF. The CDR3 DNA reads TGCGCCAGCACACATCTACCGCGGACAGGGGGCGTCTCTGGGGCCAACGTCCTGACTTTC. Filled out from reference TRBV5-1 and TRBJ2-6, the complete variable domain reads KAGVTQTPRYLIKTRGQQVTLSCSPISGHRSVSWYQQTPGQGLQFLFEYFSETQRNKGNFPGRFSGRQFSNSRSEMNVSTLELGDSALYLCASTHLPRTGGVSGANVLTFGAGSRLTVL.

In nucleotides, the CDR3 is TGTGCCAGCAGCTTAAGGCAGGGGGCGACTTCACCCCTCCACTTT. It is translated as CASSLRQGATSPLHF. The V call is TRBV7-9, the J call TRBJ1-6; 8 bases agree with TRBD1. Germline values: CDR1 SEHNR, CDR2 FQNEAQ (reference sequence). This CDR3 spans 15 amino acids. Trimming at V came to 2 bases and at J to 9 bases, leaving 6 bases not matched to a gene.

This clonotype was recorded many times. J is TRBJ1-1 and V is TRBV5-1, with D uncertain. Germline V gene sequence: CDR1 SGHRS, CDR2 YFSETQ. Deletions cut 4 bases from V and 1 base from J, with 11 bases between. The CDR3 has 14 amino acids. CDR3 amino acids: CASSQPRGNTEAFF. CDR3 coding DNA: TGCGCCAGCAGCCAGCCCCGCGGGAACACTGAAGCTTTCTTT.

This clonotype showed up just a few times. The chain carries TRBV4-2 and TRBJ2-5; 10 nucleotides line up with TRBD1. The germline gives CDR1 LGHNA, CDR2 YNFKEQ. V gave up 2 bases and J gave up 5 bases; unmatched junction bases: 14. The CDR3 is 18 amino acids. The CDR3 region is CASSQTPVGQGRLETQYF. Here the CDR3 DNA reads TGTGCCAGCAGCCAAACACCCGTGGGACAGGGGAGGTTGGAGACCCAGTACTTC.

V and J are TRBV20-1 and TRBJ2-1; possibly TRBD2 for D (6 bases). This CDR3 has 13 residues. V shed 5 bases and J shed 7 bases, with 15 bases lying between them. The V gene's germline CDR1 is DFQATT and CDR2 SNEGSKA (reference sequence). CDR3 loop: CSAPRMGLNEQFF. The DNA for the CDR3 is TGCAGTGCTCCCCGCATGGGACTGAATGAGCAGTTCTTC.

This clonotype showed up just a few times. The V and J genes are TRBV7-8 and TRBJ2-2; D is unresolved. Germline V gene sequence: CDR1 SGHVS, CDR2 FQNEAQ. The CDR3 is 16 residues long. Trimming took 5 bases from V and 0 from J, leaving 13 bases between them. This CDR3 is CASSLLGEANTGELFF. CDR3 DNA: TGTGCCAGCAGCCTCCTCGGCGAGGCGAACACCGGGGAGCTGTTTTTT.

This clonotype came up a few times. CDR3 in amino acids: CASSQDESNYGYTF. The CDR3 coding sequence is TGCGCCAGCAGCCAAGACGAATCTAACTATGGCTACACCTTC. The rearrangement uses TRBV4-1 and TRBJ1-2; unclear D gene. The CDR3 loop spans 14 amino acids. The germline gives CDR1 MGHRA, CDR2 YSYEKL. The germline V and J ends were trimmed by 0 bases and 0 bases, with 5 bases remaining between them.

This clonotype appeared a few times. This chain links TRBV9 with TRBJ2-2; 12 bases agree with TRBD2. The germline CDR1 and CDR2 sequences are SGDLS and YYNGEE. The CDR3 length is 17 residues. The V and J ends lost 0 bases and 2 bases, in that order; junction bases with no gene match: 2. The CDR3 protein is CASSVVLAGGNTGELFF. In nucleotides, the CDR3 is TGTGCCAGCAGCGTAGTACTAGCGGGAGGAAACACCGGGGAGCTGTTTTTT.

The chain recombines TRBV30 with TRBJ2-1; a possible D gene is TRBD2 (6 bases). From germline, CDR1 is GTSNPN and CDR2 SVGIG (reference sequence). The CDR3 has 16 amino acids. Trimming pared 1 base from V and 2 bases from J, leaving 15 bases between. The CDR3 DNA is TGTGCCTGGAGTGCCCTTAGCGGACTCCCCTACAATGAGCAGTTCTTC. Translated, it gives CAWSALSGLPYNEQFF.

This clonotype was observed a few times. V and J are TRBV5-1 and TRBJ2-2; 10 nucleotides match TRBD2. The V gene end was trimmed by 4 bases and the J gene end by 3 bases; junction bases not matched to a gene: 6. The CDR3 sequence is 16 residues long. Germline CDR1 reads SGHRS; CDR2 reads YFSETQ. CDR3 nucleotides: TGCGCCAGCAGCCGCACCCTAGCGGGGGACACCGGGGAGCTGTTTTTT. As protein: CASSRTLAGDTGELFF. Supplemented by reference TRBV5-1 and TRBJ2-2, the full variable domain reads KAGVTQTPRYLIKTRGQQVTLSCSPISGHRSVSWYQQTPGQGLQFLFEYFSETQRNKGNFPGRFSGRQFSNSRSEMNVSTLELGDSALYLCASSRTLAGDTGELFFGEGSRLTVL.

The table lists this clonotype with many counts. This chain links TRBV24-1 with TRBJ2-1; D is unclear. Trimming stripped 6 bases from V and 4 bases from J, with 6 bases between. CDR1 KGHDR and CDR2 SFDVKD come from the germline V gene. The CDR3 sequence is 12 residues long. The CDR3 region has the DNA TGTGCCACCAGTCAAGGGTACAATGAGCAGTTCTTC. It yields the protein CATSQGYNEQFF.

V usage is TRBV27 and J usage is TRBJ2-5, with 7 bases lining up with TRBD1. From germline, CDR1 is MNHEY and CDR2 SMNVEV (reference sequence). V lost 10 bases to trimming and J lost 2 bases; unmatched junction nucleotides: 10. The CDR3 covers 14 residues. The CDR3 here is CATSPGGLQETQYF. CDR3 in DNA: TGTGCCACCTCCCCAGGGGGTCTACAAGAGACCCAGTACTTC.